This T cell receptor beta chain derives from a study of blood T cell repertoires in COVID-19. Study-wide background: Samples came from the United States, Italy and Spain, spanning acute and convalescent COVID-19.

Profiled with immunoSEQ multiplex PCR; TCRdb holds only in-frame clones, not every one. The sample has approximately 52,000 clones, about 85% seen once. Germline V gene sequence: CDR1 LGHNA, CDR2 YSLEER. V trimming: 4 bases; J trimming: 7 bases; junction bases outside the gene matches: 7. This CDR3 has 14 amino acids. This chain links TRBV4-3 with TRBJ2-7; the match to TRBD2 covers 10 bases. The sequence was obtained from a human donor in a cohort sampled during active COVID-19. The sequenced sample was peripheral blood. The DNA of the CDR3 is TGCGCCAGCAGCCCCGAGCGGGGGGGGGAAGAGCAGTACTTC. Translation: CASSPERGGEEQYF.